Listed below are T cell receptor beta chains from one sample, sequenced in a study of blood T cell repertoires in COVID-19. The assay was immunoSEQ multiplex PCR, and TCRdb's table has in-frame clones only and misses some. Here the sample spans under 300,000 clones, 80% to 90% being singletons. The sample was peripheral blood. Every receptor here comes from a middle-aged man who had recovered from COVID-19. Each CDR3 is given with its conserved first and last residue. Each record gives: CDR3 DNA, CDR3 protein, clone size, V gene, J gene, CDR3 length, D gene. D genes are given only for firm matches. Clone size appears in some rows only: once, few, many, or a class for an expanded clone.

DNA: TGTGCCAGCAGGTCAGGGGACACCTATAGCAATCAGCCCCAGCATTTT
CDR3: CASRSGDTYSNQPQHF
size: -
V: TRBV27
J: TRBJ1-5
length: 16
D: -

DNA: TGCAGCGTTGCGGGAGGGTTTGGACCGAGGAACACTGAAGCTTTCTTT
CDR3: CSVAGGFGPRNTEAFF
size: few
V: TRBV29-1
J: TRBJ1-1
length: 16
D: -

DNA: TGTGCCAGCACCTGGACGGGAGACTATGGCTACACCTTC
CDR3: CASTWTGDYGYTF
size: few
V: TRBV25-1
J: TRBJ1-2
length: 13
D: -

DNA: TGTGCCAGCAGCCCAGGACTAGCGCAATACAATGAGCAGTTCTTC
CDR3: CASSPGLAQYNEQFF
size: -
V: TRBV7-9
J: TRBJ2-1
length: 15
D: TRBD2

DNA: TGTGCCAGCAGCCAAGCCCGCGGCTCCTACACCTTC
CDR3: CASSQARGSYTF
size: -
V: TRBV3-1/TRBV3-2
J: TRBJ1-2
length: 12
D: -

DNA: TGTGCCTGGAGTGTATCGGTCTCTGGAAACACCATATATTTT
CDR3: CAWSVSVSGNTIYF
size: -
V: TRBV30
J: TRBJ1-3
length: 14
D: -

DNA: TGTGCCAGCAGCCGCGGGGACAGCTACAATGAGCAGTTCTTC
CDR3: CASSRGDSYNEQFF
size: -
V: TRBV27
J: TRBJ2-1
length: 14
D: -

DNA: TGTGCCAGCAGCCTAGGACAGTCCTACGAGCAGTACTTC
CDR3: CASSLGQSYEQYF
size: once
V: TRBV5-4
J: TRBJ2-7
length: 13
D: -

DNA: TGTGCCAGCACGGGACAGAGAAACATTCAGTACTTC
CDR3: CASTGQRNIQYF
size: -
V: TRBV6-5
J: TRBJ2-4
length: 12
D: TRBD1

DNA: TGCGCCAGCAGCCAAGAAGGAGGGTGGCCTAATGAAAAACTGTTTTTT
CDR3: CASSQEGGWPNEKLFF
size: -
V: TRBV4-3
J: TRBJ1-4
length: 16
D: -

DNA: TGTGCCAGCTCACCACTAAATGCAGGCGCGTACGAGCAGTACTTC
CDR3: CASSPLNAGAYEQYF
size: -
V: TRBV18
J: TRBJ2-7
length: 15
D: -

DNA: TGTGCCAGCTCACTGACGACTAGCGGGGGGGCCCCAGATACGCAGTATTTT
CDR3: CASSLTTSGGAPDTQYF
size: -
V: TRBV18
J: TRBJ2-3
length: 17
D: TRBD2

DNA: TGTGCCAGCAGCCTTAGACTAGCGGGAGTTTCAGATACGCAGTATTTT
CDR3: CASSLRLAGVSDTQYF
size: -
V: TRBV27
J: TRBJ2-3
length: 16
D: TRBD2

DNA: TGTGCCTGGAGTGTTGGACAGGGGTCGGACGAGCAGTACTTC
CDR3: CAWSVGQGSDEQYF
size: -
V: TRBV30
J: TRBJ2-7
length: 14
D: TRBD1

DNA: TGTGCCAGCAGCAAACGGGTCAGGGATTATTCACCCCTCCACTTT
CDR3: CASSKRVRDYSPLHF
size: many
V: TRBV21-1
J: TRBJ1-6
length: 15
D: -

DNA: TGTGCCAGTAGTATAGATCAACAAGTGAGGACAGGGAGAGATGAAAAACTGTTTTTT
CDR3: CASSIDQQVRTGRDEKLFF
size: -
V: TRBV19
J: TRBJ1-4
length: 19
D: TRBD1

DNA: TGTGCCAGCGGAAGGACGGGGGGGCACAATGAGCAGTTCTTC
CDR3: CASGRTGGHNEQFF
size: -
V: TRBV3-1/TRBV3-2
J: TRBJ2-1
length: 14
D: TRBD2

DNA: TGTGCCAGCAGCTTAGATGCCGGGACAGGGGGGGGTCGTACTGAAGCTTTCTTT
CDR3: CASSLDAGTGGGRTEAFF
size: -
V: TRBV11-3
J: TRBJ1-1
length: 18
D: TRBD1

DNA: TGTGCCTGGAGTGATTCACCAGCGGTCGCGAAAGCTTTCTTT
CDR3: CAWSDSPAVAKAFF
size: -
V: TRBV30
J: TRBJ1-1
length: 14
D: -

DNA: TGTGCCAGCAGGCTCTCGGGACTCAACACGATCGAGTACGAGCAGTACTTC
CDR3: CASRLSGLNTIEYEQYF
size: once
V: TRBV27
J: TRBJ2-7
length: 17
D: -

DNA: TGCGCCAGCAGCTTGGCGGCAGGGGGGCTCTCTGGCTACACCTTC
CDR3: CASSLAAGGLSGYTF
size: -
V: TRBV5-1
J: TRBJ1-2
length: 15
D: TRBD1

DNA: TGTGCCAGCAGCTGGGGACAGGGAGCTAACTATGGCTACACCTTC
CDR3: CASSWGQGANYGYTF
size: -
V: TRBV5-4
J: TRBJ1-2
length: 15
D: TRBD1

DNA: TGTGCCAGCAGCTTAGCGGGGGGAGAGTACTATGGCTACACCTTC
CDR3: CASSLAGGEYYGYTF
size: -
V: TRBV7-9
J: TRBJ1-2
length: 15
D: -

DNA: TGTGCCAGCAGTTACCGGACTAGCGGGGGTTCCTACGAGCAGTACTTC
CDR3: CASSYRTSGGSYEQYF
size: once
V: TRBV6-5
J: TRBJ2-7
length: 16
D: TRBD2

DNA: TGTGCCAGCAGCCGGACTCCTCTCCCCCCCTACGAGCAGTACTTC
CDR3: CASSRTPLPPYEQYF
size: few
V: TRBV7-2
J: TRBJ2-7
length: 15
D: -

DNA: TGTGCCAGTAGTATCGGGGCAGGGGCGCAGTACACTGAAGCTTTCTTT
CDR3: CASSIGAGAQYTEAFF
size: -
V: TRBV19
J: TRBJ1-1
length: 16
D: -

DNA: TGCAGCGTTGAAGACGGGGGAGATACGCAGTATTTT
CDR3: CSVEDGGDTQYF
size: -
V: TRBV29-1
J: TRBJ2-3
length: 12
D: -

DNA: TGTGCCAGCAGAAGGACAGGCGTATCCTACGAGCAGTACTTC
CDR3: CASRRTGVSYEQYF
size: -
V: TRBV27
J: TRBJ2-7
length: 14
D: TRBD1

DNA: TGTGCCAGCTCTACATCTCCAGGACAGGGTCGGGATGGCTACACCTTC
CDR3: CASSTSPGQGRDGYTF
size: -
V: TRBV18
J: TRBJ1-2
length: 16
D: TRBD1

DNA: TGTGCCAGCTCACCACTAGCGGGGGGGCGGAATGAGCAGTTCTTC
CDR3: CASSPLAGGRNEQFF
size: -
V: TRBV18
J: TRBJ2-1
length: 15
D: TRBD2

DNA: TGTGCCTGCCCGGGGGTCGGAGTCGAGCAGTTCTTC
CDR3: CACPGVGVEQFF
size: once
V: TRBV30
J: TRBJ2-1
length: 12
D: -

DNA: TGCGCCAGCAGCCAATTCCCTAAAGGGGGTGCCTACAATGAGCAGTTCTTC
CDR3: CASSQFPKGGAYNEQFF
size: -
V: TRBV4-3
J: TRBJ2-1
length: 17
D: -

DNA: TGTGCCAGCAGCCCCCGGACAGGGCCCTTCGAGCAGTACTTC
CDR3: CASSPRTGPFEQYF
size: -
V: TRBV7-8
J: TRBJ2-7
length: 14
D: TRBD1

DNA: TGTGCCAGCTCACCACGGAGGGAAGACACTGAAGCTTTCTTT
CDR3: CASSPRREDTEAFF
size: -
V: TRBV18
J: TRBJ1-1
length: 14
D: -

DNA: TGTGCCAGTAGTAAAAGAGCGGGAGGATCTGGGGCCAACGTCCTGACTTTC
CDR3: CASSKRAGGSGANVLTF
size: -
V: TRBV19
J: TRBJ2-6
length: 17
D: TRBD2

DNA: TGTGCCAGCAGCAGAATGGCAGGTACCTCCTACGAGCAGTACTTC
CDR3: CASSRMAGTSYEQYF
size: -
V: TRBV9
J: TRBJ2-7
length: 15
D: -

DNA: TGTGCCAGCAGTTACTCGTTTGCTCGGGGGGGCTATACCTACGAGCAGTACTTC
CDR3: CASSYSFARGGYTYEQYF
size: -
V: TRBV6-2/TRBV6-3
J: TRBJ2-7
length: 18
D: TRBD2

DNA: TGTGCCAGCAGCTCGCGGAGCTACGAGCAGTACTTC
CDR3: CASSSRSYEQYF
size: -
V: TRBV7-8
J: TRBJ2-7
length: 12
D: -

DNA: TGTGCCAGCAGCGGGTCCGGGGGACAAGAGACCCAGTACTTC
CDR3: CASSGSGGQETQYF
size: -
V: TRBV9
J: TRBJ2-5
length: 14
D: -

DNA: TGTGCCAGCAGCGTAGGCGGGAGTGTCCGCGAGCAGTACTTC
CDR3: CASSVGGSVREQYF
size: -
V: TRBV9
J: TRBJ2-7
length: 14
D: TRBD2

DNA: TGTGCCAGCAGGGACAGGGCTAATGAAAAACTGTTTTTT
CDR3: CASRDRANEKLFF
size: -
V: TRBV25-1
J: TRBJ1-4
length: 13
D: TRBD1

DNA: TGCGCCAGCAGCCAAGCGGGGGGGCGAAAAGAGACCCAGTACTTC
CDR3: CASSQAGGRKETQYF
size: few
V: TRBV4-3
J: TRBJ2-5
length: 15
D: TRBD2